Described below is a single T cell receptor beta chain sequence and its context. Its cognate antigen is unknown. This sample was taken from a study of beta chain features in type 1 diabetes. Findings and caveats of the study: Significant though moderate, a shortening of TCRB CDR3s appeared in all four CD4+ subsets of Type 1 diabetes patients.

cDNA synthesis used the whole RNA isolate, giving expressed TCRB sequences. The data were produced by immunoSEQ multiplex PCR, yet TCRdb's version contains in-frame clones alone and is incomplete. This sample has roughly 280,000 clones, with approximately 24% found just once. The CDR3 has 16 amino acids. In germline, CDR1 is SGHTA, CDR2 FQGNSA. V shed 1 base and J shed 4 bases, with 15 bases lying between them. Sequenced input: naive CD4+ T cells from blood. The J gene is TRBJ2-3, the V gene TRBV7-2; D perhaps matches TRBD2 (7 bases). The TCR sequence derives from a woman aged 25 to 45 with type 1 diabetes. The CDR3 protein is CASSLGRGAFADTQYF. CDR3 DNA sequence: TGTGCCAGCAGCTTAGGCCGGGGGGCGTTCGCAGATACGCAGTATTTT.